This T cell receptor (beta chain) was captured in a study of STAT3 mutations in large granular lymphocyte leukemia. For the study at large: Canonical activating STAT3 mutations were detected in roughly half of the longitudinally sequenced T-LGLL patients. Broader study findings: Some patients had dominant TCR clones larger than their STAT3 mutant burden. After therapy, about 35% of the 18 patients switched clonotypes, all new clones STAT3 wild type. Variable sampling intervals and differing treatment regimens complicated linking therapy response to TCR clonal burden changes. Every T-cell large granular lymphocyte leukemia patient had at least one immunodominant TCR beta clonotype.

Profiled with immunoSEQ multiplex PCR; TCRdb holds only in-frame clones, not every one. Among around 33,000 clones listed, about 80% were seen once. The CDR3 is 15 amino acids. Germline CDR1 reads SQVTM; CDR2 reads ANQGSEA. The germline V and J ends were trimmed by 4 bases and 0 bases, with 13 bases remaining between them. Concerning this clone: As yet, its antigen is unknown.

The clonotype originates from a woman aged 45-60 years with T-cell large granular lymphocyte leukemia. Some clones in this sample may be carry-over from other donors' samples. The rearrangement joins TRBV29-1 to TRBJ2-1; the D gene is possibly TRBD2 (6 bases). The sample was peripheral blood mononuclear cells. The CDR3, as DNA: TGCAGCGTTGGAACTAGCCCGAGCTCCTACAATGAGCAGTTCTTC. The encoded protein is CSVGTSPSSYNEQFF.